This TCR beta chain was captured in a study of HIV-infected patients and healthy controls. This clonotype was counted only a few times. This CDR3 spans 14 amino acids. The V and J ends lost 4 bases and 1 base respectively, with 11 bases between them. TCRdb independently ran MiXCR on the 5' RACE reads; one entry per CDR3 protein. The sample lists about 67,000 distinct CDR3 sequences; roughly 16% were seen once. Sequenced: CD4+ T cells from blood. The chain employs TRBV5-3 and TRBJ1-1; D remains ambiguous. TRBV5-3 is an ORF for which the function is uncertain. This TCR was recovered from a human donor in good health. DNA of the CDR3: TGTGCCAGAAGCAGCAATCGACCGAACACTGAAGCTTTCTTT. Translating gives CARSSNRPNTEAFF.